This T cell receptor (beta chain) was identified during a study of identical twins. In this sample, this clonotype turned up a few times. Its matching antigen is unknown. TCRdb passed the 5' RACE reads through MiXCR, listing each CDR3 protein once. The repertoire includes under 450,000 distinct CDR3 sequences, about a fifth of them detected once, and around 12% sits in the top ten. Study-level points and caveats: Out-of-frame TCR alpha sharing observed in monozygotic twins exceeded model estimates.

CDR1 is SGHKS and CDR2 is YYEKEE in the germline V gene (reference sequence). With 3 bases clipped from V and 8 bases from J, the junction kept 7 bases outside the gene matches. The CDR3 sequence is 14 residues long. The clonotype was recovered from a man aged 45 to 65 in good health. Sequencing was carried out using naive T cells sorted from blood. This chain joins TRBV5-5 and TRBJ2-2; 7 bases align to TRBD1. CDR3 nucleotides: TGTGCCAGCAGCTCAGACAGGGTGAGGGGGGAGCTGTTTTTT. Its protein is CASSSDRVRGELFF.